The TCR beta chain described here comes from a study of blood T cell repertoires in COVID-19. Study summary: From the United States, Italy and Spain came samples of acute and convalescent COVID-19.

As handled by the study authors: Nucleated cell counts were estimated from reference gene primer amplification. Sequencing used immunoSEQ multiplex PCR; TCRdb keeps in-frame clones, though not all of them. V and J calls and clone size follow that table, whereas D and trimming were derived from the DNA. The sample includes 300,000 to 400,000 clones, 89% seen only once; the top ten take around 3%. The sample was peripheral blood. The clonotype was recovered from a woman in her thirties with COVID-19, enrolled during active disease.

This CDR3 reads CASSLRGEGEAFF. CDR3 DNA: TGTGCCAGCAGCTTACGGGGGGAGGGTGAAGCTTTCTTT. V and J are TRBV7-2 and TRBJ1-1; TRBD1 is a possible D gene (5 bases). Germline loops: CDR1 SGHTA, CDR2 FQGNSA. The ends were cut back, 2 bases at V and 7 bases at J, with 11 bases in the middle. The CDR3 has 13 residues. Looking up the rest from reference TRBV7-2 and TRBJ1-1 gives the full variable domain: GAGVSQSPSNKVTEKGKDVELRCDPISGHTALYWYRQSLGQGLEFLIYFQGNSAPDKSGLPSDRFSAERTGGSVSTLTIQRTQQEDSAVYLCASSLRGEGEAFFGQGTRLTVV.